The next 10 T cell receptor beta chains were all read from a single sample in a study of blood T cell repertoires in COVID-19. The repertoire was sequenced with immunoSEQ multiplex PCR; TCRdb's copy has only in-frame clones and lacks some. The sample holds some 370,000 clones; roughly 86% are singletons and the top ten take more than 9%. The sample taken for sequencing was peripheral blood. The receptors stem from a woman in her 30s with COVID-19, enrolled during active disease.

The chain employs TRBV24-1 and TRBJ2-3; 12 nucleotides match TRBD2. CDR3 length: 16 amino acids. The junction had 5 bases not matched to a gene; V was cut back by 3 bases and J by 5 bases. The germline CDR1 and CDR2 sequences are KGHDR and SFDVKD. The CDR3 sequence is CATSDHASGRVDTQYF. DNA of the CDR3: TGTGCCACCAGTGATCATGCTAGCGGGAGGGTAGATACGCAGTATTTT.

This rearrangement joins TRBV5-1 to TRBJ2-5; perhaps TRBD2 as D (6 bases). Germline V gene data show CDR1 as SGHRS and CDR2 as YFSETQ. CDR3 length equals 15 residues. Deletions cut 1 base from V and 5 bases from J, with 15 bases between. CDR3 nucleotides: TGCGCCAGCAGCTTGAGAAGGGTTGGAGGGGAGACCCAGTACTTC. It encodes CASSLRRVGGETQYF. The whole variable domain, filled in from reference TRBV5-1 and TRBJ2-5, reads KAGVTQTPRYLIKTRGQQVTLSCSPISGHRSVSWYQQTPGQGLQFLFEYFSETQRNKGNFPGRFSGRQFSNSRSEMNVSTLELGDSALYLCASSLRRVGGETQYFGPGTRLLVL.

This rearrangement joins TRBV27 to TRBJ2-6, with 10 bases aligning to TRBD1. The CDR3 sequence is 17 residues long. Germline-derived CDR1 and CDR2 are MNHEY and SMNVEV (reference sequence). V trimming: 5 bases; J trimming: 0 bases; junction bases outside the gene matches: 4. The CDR3: CASSHWTGGSGANVLTF. The CDR3, as DNA: TGTGCCAGCAGTCATTGGACAGGGGGCTCTGGGGCCAACGTCCTGACTTTC.

This chain joins TRBV5-1 and TRBJ1-6; possibly TRBD1 for D (6 bases). The ends were cut back, 0 bases at V and 1 base at J, with 11 bases in the middle. The germline CDR1 and CDR2 sequences are SGHRS and YFSETQ. The CDR3 has 17 residues. This CDR3 is CASSLEVGASYNSPLHF. The CDR3 DNA reads as TGCGCCAGCAGCTTGGAGGTGGGGGCATCCTATAATTCACCCCTCCACTTT. The entire variable domain, with the rest obtained from reference TRBV5-1 and TRBJ1-6, is as follows: KAGVTQTPRYLIKTRGQQVTLSCSPISGHRSVSWYQQTPGQGLQFLFEYFSETQRNKGNFPGRFSGRQFSNSRSEMNVSTLELGDSALYLCASSLEVGASYNSPLHFGNGTRLTVT.

This sequence joins TRBV5-6 and TRBJ2-6; no clear D gene. Per the germline V gene, CDR1 is SGHDT and CDR2 is YYEEEE. This CDR3 has 16 amino acids. Between the trimmed V and J ends, which lost 0 bases and 0 bases, there was a span of 7 bases. The CDR3, as DNA: TGTGCCAGCAGCTTGGTACAGACCTCTGGGGCCAACGTCCTGACTTTC. Translated: CASSLVQTSGANVLTF.

The chain links TRBV5-6 to TRBJ2-1, with 7 positions matching TRBD1. The germline V gene encodes CDR1 SGHDT and CDR2 YYEEEE. V shed 4 bases and J 4 bases; nucleotides not matched to a gene: 8. The CDR3 spans 15 residues. The CDR3 reads CASSAQDRPYNEQFF. The CDR3 coding sequence is TGTGCCAGCAGCGCTCAGGACAGGCCTTACAATGAGCAGTTCTTC.

V is TRBV3-1 (or the pseudogene TRBV3-2) and J is TRBJ2-2; perhaps TRBD1 as D (6 bases). Looked up from germline, CDR1 is LGHDT and CDR2 is YNNKEL (reference sequence). This CDR3 comprises 15 residues. Trimming left V 5 bases short and J 4 bases short, with 14 bases between. CDR3 nucleotide sequence: TGTGCCAGCAGCGAACGAACAGGGTTCACCGGGGAGCTGTTTTTT. This sequence encodes CASSERTGFTGELFF.

This chain uses TRBV19 with TRBJ1-2; weak D call: TRBD1 (5 bases). The CDR3 totals 14 residues. Germline V gene sequence: CDR1 LNHDA, CDR2 SQIVND (reference sequence). V dropped 1 base and J dropped 6 bases, with 12 bases sitting between them. The DNA for the CDR3 is TGTGCCAGTAGTATAGCGGGGGGAGCGGATGGCTACACCTTC. Translation gives CASSIAGGADGYTF. The variable domain in full, completed from reference TRBV19 and TRBJ1-2, reads DGGITQSPKYLFRKEGQNVTLSCEQNLNHDAMYWYRQDPGQGLRLIYYSQIVNDFQKGDIAEGYSVSREKKESFPLTVTSAQKNPTAFYLCASSIAGGADGYTFGSGTRLTVV.

The gene calls are TRBV15 and TRBJ2-7; D is perhaps TRBD1 (5 bases). CDR1 LNHNV and CDR2 YYDKDF come from the germline V gene (reference sequence). The germline V and J ends were trimmed by 6 bases and 7 bases, with 16 bases remaining between them. The CDR3 totals 13 residues. CDR3 in DNA: TGTGCCACCAGTCCGAGTCTTAGGGGAGAGCAGTACTTC. Translated, it gives CATSPSLRGEQYF.

The V and J genes are TRBV4-1 and TRBJ2-7; D possibly corresponds to TRBD2 (5 bases). The CDR3 covers 16 residues. The germline gives CDR1 MGHRA, CDR2 YSYEKL. V lost 0 bases to trimming and J lost 3 bases, with 15 bases between them. CDR3 nucleotide sequence: TGCGCCAGCAGCCAAGAAGCGGTAGGGAACTACTACGAGCAGTACTTC. Its protein is CASSQEAVGNYYEQYF.